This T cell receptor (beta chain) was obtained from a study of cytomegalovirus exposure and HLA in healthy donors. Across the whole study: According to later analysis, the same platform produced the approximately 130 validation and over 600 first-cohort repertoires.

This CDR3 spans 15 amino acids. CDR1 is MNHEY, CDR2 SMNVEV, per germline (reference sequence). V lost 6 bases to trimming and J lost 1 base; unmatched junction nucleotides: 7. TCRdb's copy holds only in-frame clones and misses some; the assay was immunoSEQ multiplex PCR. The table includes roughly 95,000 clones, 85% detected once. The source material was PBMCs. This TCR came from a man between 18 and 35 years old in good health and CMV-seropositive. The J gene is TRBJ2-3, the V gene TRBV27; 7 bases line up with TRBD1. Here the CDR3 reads CASRDTGAGTDTQYF. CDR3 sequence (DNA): TGTGCCAGCAGAGACACAGGGGCCGGCACAGATACGCAGTATTTT.